This T cell receptor (beta chain) was found in a study of T cell repertoires in cytomegalovirus infection. Study in general: Based on public TCR beta signatures, there were indications of CMV infection and of a matching HLA type.

In regard to this clonotype: The antigen remains undetermined.

TCRdb reprocessed the reads via MiXCR and lists one record per CDR3 protein. The data hold around 710,000 distinct CDR3 sequences, with about 29% observed a single time. Trimming took off 0 bases at V and 8 bases at J, with 12 bases between the two ends. Germline assignment: CDR1 SGHDT and CDR2 YYEEEE. The CDR3 extends over 14 amino acids. Sample: cultured CD8+ T cells from PBMCs, taken from culture after CMV antigen stimulation. The gene calls are TRBV5-6 and TRBJ2-1; maybe TRBD1 (6 bases). The origin of this receptor is a human donor in good health (CMV status not recorded). Some clones in this sample may be carry-over from other donors' samples. CDR3 sequence reads: CASSLVGYRDEQFF. As DNA, the CDR3 is TGTGCCAGCAGCTTGGTGGGTTACAGGGATGAGCAGTTCTTC.